This TCR beta chain was recorded in a study of graft-versus-host responses after intestinal transplantation. About the research overall: Multivisceral, liver-intestinal, or isolated intestinal transplants were received by the recipients. Anti-thymocyte globulin served as induction for all recipients, who then took tacrolimus and steroids for about 3 years.

CDR3 size: 15 residues. The V segment lost 0 bases and the J segment 5 bases; nucleotides outside the gene matches: 8. The germline gives CDR1 GTSNPN, CDR2 SVGIG (reference sequence). Assay used: immunoSEQ multiplex PCR; TCRdb lists only in-frame clones, some missing. Among fewer than 120,000 clones, 93% were seen once, and the ten largest hold about 0.54%. As regards this clone: Antigen unknown.

This specimen consisted of unstimulated CD8+ T cells sorted from spleen or lymph node cells, obtained before intestinal transplant. The J gene is TRBJ2-5, the V gene TRBV30, with 8 positions matching TRBD2. This clonotype was sampled from a human donor who received an intestinal transplant. CDR3 sequence (DNA): TGTGCCTGGAGTGTAGGAAGCGGGAGTGTTGAGACCCAGTACTTC. It specifies CAWSVGSGSVETQYF. The complete variable domain, with remaining parts taken from reference TRBV30 and TRBJ2-5, reads SQTIHQWPATLVQPVGSPLSLECTVEGTSNPNLYWYRQAAGRGLQLLFYSVGIGQISSEVPQNLSASRPQDRQFILSSKKLLLSDSGFYLCAWSVGSGSVETQYFGPGTRLLVL.